A single sample is the source of the 9 T cell receptor beta chains below, sequenced in a study of CD8 T cells in ankylosing spondylitis. TCRdb re-derived calls from the 5' RACE reads in MiXCR, one entry per CDR3 protein. The profile shows about 220,000 distinct CDR3 sequences, about 6.7% of them singletons. Study-wide results and caveats: Fewer than ten highly homologous variants made up a TCR beta motif, and this motif appeared characteristic of ankylosing spondylitis blood.

These receptors have no identified antigens. Sequenced input: blood, either unsorted or a sorted T cell fraction (not recorded which). All receptors come from a male donor with ankylosing spondylitis.

Ten or more counts support this clonotype. The rearrangement joins TRBV12-3 or TRBV12-4 to TRBJ1-2, with unresolved D. The germline V and J ends were trimmed by 6 bases and 8 bases, with 4 bases remaining between them. This CDR3 is 9 amino acids long. Here the CDR3 reads CASSPGYTF. CDR3 DNA: TGTGCCAGCAGCCCCGGCTACACCTTC.

This clonotype was seen ten or more times. The chain joins TRBV4-2 to TRBJ2-7; D may correspond to TRBD1 or TRBD2 (5 bases each). This CDR3 is 15 amino acids long. V lost 0 bases and J 9 bases, leaving 18 bases between the germline ends. Germline V CDR1 and CDR2: LGHNA, YNFKEQ. CDR3 residues: CASSQEGLAVLGQYF. In DNA, the CDR3 is TGTGCCAGCAGCCAAGAGGGGCTAGCAGTCCTGGGGCAGTACTTC.

This clonotype came up many times. The chain recombines TRBV9 with TRBJ2-7; the match to TRBD1 covers 9 bases. The V and J ends lost 3 bases and 3 bases, in that order; junction bases with no gene match: 7. The CDR3 sequence is 15 residues long. Germline CDR1 and CDR2: SGDLS and YYNGEE. CDR3 sequence reads: CASSGGQGRLYEQYF. The DNA of the CDR3 is TGTGCCAGCAGCGGGGGACAGGGCCGACTCTACGAGCAGTACTTC. Complete variable domain (other parts from reference TRBV9 and TRBJ2-7): DSGVTQTPKHLITATGQRVTLRCSPRSGDLSVYWYQQSLDQGLQFLIQYYNGEERAKGNILERFSAQQFPDLHSELNLSSLELGDSALYFCASSGGQGRLYEQYFGPGTRLTVT.

There are many counts of this clonotype. This sequence joins TRBV7-9 and TRBJ1-5; the D gene is possibly TRBD1 (5 bases). The CDR3 loop spans 14 amino acids. The V end was cut by 0 bases, the J end by 6 bases, with 9 bases between. Germline loops: CDR1 SEHNR, CDR2 FQNEAQ (reference sequence). The chain's CDR3 is CASSLAGDGQPQHF. DNA for the CDR3: TGTGCCAGCAGCTTAGCCGGGGACGGTCAGCCCCAGCATTTT.

This clonotype was detected once. The V gene is TRBV6-1, the J gene TRBJ2-5; 7 bases are a match to TRBD1. Trimming cost V 2 bases and J 2 bases; bases outside gene matches: 5. Germline CDR1 MNHNS, CDR2 SASEGT. The CDR3 totals 15 residues. The CDR3 DNA sequence: TGTGCCAGCAGTGAACGGGGACAGTTACAAGAGACCCAGTACTTC. It yields the protein CASSERGQLQETQYF.

This clonotype was seen a few times. The V and J genes are TRBV20-1 and TRBJ1-1, with D unclear. This CDR3 comprises 11 residues. Trimming shortened V by 7 bases and J by 3 bases, and 9 bases separated the two germline ends. The germline CDR1 and CDR2 sequences are DFQATT and SNEGSKA (reference sequence). CDR3 DNA sequence: TGCAGTGTGCCAGGCGACACTGAAGCTTTCTTT. This sequence encodes CSVPGDTEAFF.

This clonotype was detected many times. The chain uses TRBV20-1 and TRBJ1-2, with unresolved D. The CDR3 runs to 9 residues. Germline CDR1 and CDR2: DFQATT and SNEGSKA (reference sequence). Trimming took 5 bases from V and 4 from J, leaving 2 bases between them. CDR3 amino acids: CSAFYGYTF. In DNA form, the CDR3 reads TGCAGTGCTTTCTATGGCTACACCTTC.

This clonotype appeared many times. DNA of the CDR3: TGTGCCAGCAGCCAAGTGGAGGGGGCCGTCTACGAGCAGTACTTC. Translated: CASSQVEGAVYEQYF. The rearrangement joins TRBV14 to TRBJ2-7; TRBD1 might be the D (7 bases). V shed 1 base and J shed 3 bases, with 13 bases lying between them. The CDR3 is 15 amino acids. CDR1 and CDR2 from the germline V gene are SGHDN and FVKESK. The entire variable domain, with the rest obtained from reference TRBV14 and TRBJ2-7, is as follows: EAGVTQFPSHSVIEKGQTVTLRCDPISGHDNLYWYRRVMGKEIKFLLHFVKESKQDESGMPNNRFLAERTGGTYSTLKVQPAELEDSGVYFCASSQVEGAVYEQYFGPGTRLTVT.

This clonotype appeared many times. This CDR3 is CSVEDHRAQETQYF. CDR3 DNA sequence: TGCAGCGTTGAAGATCACAGGGCACAAGAGACCCAGTACTTC. The chain is built from TRBV29-1 and TRBJ2-5; D might be TRBD1 (6 bases). CDR3 length equals 14 residues. Per germline, CDR1 SQVTM and CDR2 ANQGSEA. Trimming left V 0 bases short and J 2 bases short, with 10 bases between.